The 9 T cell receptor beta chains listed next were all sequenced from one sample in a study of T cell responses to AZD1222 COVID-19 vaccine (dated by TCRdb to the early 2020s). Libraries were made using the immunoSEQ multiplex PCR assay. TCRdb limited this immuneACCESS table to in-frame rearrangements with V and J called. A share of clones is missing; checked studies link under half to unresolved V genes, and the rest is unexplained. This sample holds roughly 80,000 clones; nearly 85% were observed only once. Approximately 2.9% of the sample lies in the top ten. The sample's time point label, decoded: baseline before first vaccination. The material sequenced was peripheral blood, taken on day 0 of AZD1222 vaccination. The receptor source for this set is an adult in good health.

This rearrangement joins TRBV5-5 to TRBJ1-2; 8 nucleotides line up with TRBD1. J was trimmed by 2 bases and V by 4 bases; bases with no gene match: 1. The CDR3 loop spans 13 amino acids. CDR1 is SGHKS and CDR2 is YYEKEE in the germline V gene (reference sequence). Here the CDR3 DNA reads TGTGCCAGCAGCCGACAGGGGAACTATGGCTACACCTTC. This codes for CASSRQGNYGYTF.

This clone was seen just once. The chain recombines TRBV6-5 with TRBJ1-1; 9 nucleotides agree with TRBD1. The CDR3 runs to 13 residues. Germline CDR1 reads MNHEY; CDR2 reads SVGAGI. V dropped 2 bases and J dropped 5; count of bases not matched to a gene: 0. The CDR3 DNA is TGTGCCAGCAGTTACGACAGGGGGACTGAAGCTTTCTTT. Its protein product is CASSYDRGTEAFF.

The CDR3 sequence is CASSLEGASGSYEQYF. In DNA form, the CDR3 reads TGTGCCAGCAGCTTAGAAGGTGCTAGCGGGAGCTACGAGCAGTACTTC. This rearrangement joins TRBV7-2 to TRBJ2-7; TRBD2 agrees at 10 bases. The CDR3 consists of 16 residues. With 1 base clipped from V and 3 bases from J, the junction kept 6 bases outside the gene matches. Germline V gives CDR1 SGHTA, CDR2 FQGNSA. Variable domain in full (rest from reference TRBV7-2 and TRBJ2-7): GAGVSQSPSNKVTEKGKDVELRCDPISGHTALYWYRQSLGQGLEFLIYFQGNSAPDKSGLPSDRFSAERTGGSVSTLTIQRTQQEDSAVYLCASSLEGASGSYEQYFGPGTRLTVT.

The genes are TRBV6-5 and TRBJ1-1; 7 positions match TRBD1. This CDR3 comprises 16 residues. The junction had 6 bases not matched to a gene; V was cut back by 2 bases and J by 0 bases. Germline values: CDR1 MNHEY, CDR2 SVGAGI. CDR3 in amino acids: CASSYGQGGLNTEAFF. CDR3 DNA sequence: TGTGCCAGCAGTTACGGGCAGGGGGGTTTGAACACTGAAGCTTTCTTT.

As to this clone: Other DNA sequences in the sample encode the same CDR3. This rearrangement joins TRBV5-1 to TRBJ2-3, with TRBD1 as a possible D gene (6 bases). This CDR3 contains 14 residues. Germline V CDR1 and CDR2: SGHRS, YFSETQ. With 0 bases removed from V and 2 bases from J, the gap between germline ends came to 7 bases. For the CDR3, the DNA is TGCGCCAGCAGCTTGGTGGGGGCCACAGATACGCAGTATTTT. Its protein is CASSLVGATDTQYF.

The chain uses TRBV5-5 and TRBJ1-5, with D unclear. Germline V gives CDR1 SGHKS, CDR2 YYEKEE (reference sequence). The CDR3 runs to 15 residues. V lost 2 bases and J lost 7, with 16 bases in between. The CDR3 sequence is CASSFGTSPRQPQHF. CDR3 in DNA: TGTGCCAGCAGCTTCGGCACATCCCCGAGGCAGCCCCAGCATTTT.

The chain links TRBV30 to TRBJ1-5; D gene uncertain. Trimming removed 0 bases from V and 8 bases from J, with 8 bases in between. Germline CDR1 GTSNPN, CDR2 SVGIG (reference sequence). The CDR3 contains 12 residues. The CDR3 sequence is CAWSVGLEPQHF. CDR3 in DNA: TGTGCCTGGAGTGTAGGGTTGGAGCCCCAGCATTTT.

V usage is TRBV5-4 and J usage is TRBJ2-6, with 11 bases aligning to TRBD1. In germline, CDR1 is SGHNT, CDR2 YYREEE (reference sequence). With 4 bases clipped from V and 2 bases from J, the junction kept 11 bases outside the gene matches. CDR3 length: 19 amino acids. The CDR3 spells CASSPTPGQGAPGANVLTF. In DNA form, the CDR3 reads TGTGCCAGCAGCCCTACGCCAGGACAGGGGGCGCCTGGGGCCAACGTCCTGACTTTC.

The CDR3 DNA follows: TGTGCCAGCAGTTTGTCGGTATTAGCGGGGGGTATTGTGGAGTTCTTC. Its protein product is CASSLSVLAGGIVEFF. The J gene is TRBJ2-1, the V gene TRBV28; 10 nucleotides line up with TRBD2. V lost 3 bases and J lost 14; bases outside the gene matches: 16. The germline gives CDR1 MDHEN, CDR2 SYDVKM. This CDR3 has 16 amino acids.